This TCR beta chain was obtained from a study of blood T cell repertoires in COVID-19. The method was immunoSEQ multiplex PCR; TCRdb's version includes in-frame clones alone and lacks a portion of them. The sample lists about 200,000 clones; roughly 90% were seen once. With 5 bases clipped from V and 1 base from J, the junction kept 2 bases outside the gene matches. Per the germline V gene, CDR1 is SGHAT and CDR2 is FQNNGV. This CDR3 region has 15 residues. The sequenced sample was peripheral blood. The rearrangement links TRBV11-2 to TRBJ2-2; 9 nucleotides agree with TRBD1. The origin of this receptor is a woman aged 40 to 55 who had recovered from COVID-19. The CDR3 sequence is CASSRQGVNTGELFF. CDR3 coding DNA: TGTGCCAGCAGCCGACAGGGGGTGAACACCGGGGAGCTGTTTTTT.